This TCR beta chain was recorded in a study of T cell repertoires in cytomegalovirus infection. Background on the study: Shared public TCR beta signatures pointed to both CMV infection and a matching HLA type.

Trimming took 2 bases from V and 6 from J, leaving 12 bases between them. The CDR3 is made up of 14 amino acids. In germline, CDR1 is MNHEY, CDR2 SMNVEV (reference sequence). One entry per CDR3 protein, called by TCRdb with MiXCR from the reads. The sample includes hundreds of thousands of distinct CDR3 sequences, 17% of them seen just once. General study points: Cumulative frequency (of public TCR beta family members) identified carriers of CMV plus the relevant HLA. CMV-specific HLA-C-restricted TCR beta clonotypes dominated the ex vivo response.

This clonotype was picked up many times. The antigen remains undetermined. The chain carries TRBV27 and TRBJ2-3; tentative D call: TRBD2 (5 bases). Sequencing was carried out using PBMCs. The TCR was taken from a human donor in good health (CMV status not recorded). Some clones in this sample may be carry-over from other donors' samples. The CDR3 nucleotides are TGTGCCAGCAGTTTAGCGGGTCCCCTGGATACGCAGTATTTT. It codes for CASSLAGPLDTQYF.